The clone carrying this T cell receptor (beta chain) was observed a few times. The record originates from a study of T-cell reconstitution after alpha-beta-depleted transplantation in children. Preparation of the TCRbeta library was carried out with unique molecular identifiers. TCRdb re-analysed the PCR reads in MiXCR, keeping a single row per CDR3 protein. Of approximately 510,000 distinct CDR3 sequences listed, around 17% were seen once; the top ten hold over 3%. The sequence came from a human donor who donated a stem cell graft to a child with acute lymphoblastic leukemia. The material sequenced was PBMCs from the stem cell graft donor, taken from the stem cell graft.

CDR3: CASSSWGRPYNEQFF. In DNA form, the CDR3 reads TGTGCCAGCAGCTCATGGGGCCGTCCCTACAATGAGCAGTTCTTC. The V call is TRBV11-2, the J call TRBJ2-1, with D tentatively TRBD1 (5 bases). CDR3 size: 15 residues. Germline CDR1 is SGHAT and CDR2 is FQNNGV. Trimming pared 4 bases from V and 2 bases from J, leaving 12 bases between.